This passage covers 27 T cell receptor beta chains from one sample sequenced in a study of molecular identifiers for immune sequencing clone quantification. TCRdb reanalysed the PCR reads using MiXCR and keeps one entry per CDR3 protein. The sample lists approximately 100,000 distinct CDR3 sequences, approximately 40% occurring once. Sample: naive CD8+ T cells from blood, with Jurkat cell RNA spiked in. Subset denoted: FACS-sorted CD8+CD4-CCR7+CD45RA+ naive T cells. Receptors originate from a human donor in good health. Some libraries in this study had Jurkat cell RNA spiked in.

The V call is TRBV4-3, the J call TRBJ2-3; D is uncertain. Germline V gene sequence: CDR1 LGHNA, CDR2 YSLEER. The CDR3 contains 17 residues. The germline V and J ends were trimmed by 0 bases and 1 base, with 14 bases remaining between them. The CDR3 sequence is CASSQDISRMGTDTQYF. Written as DNA, the CDR3 is TGCGCCAGCAGCCAAGATATATCTAGAATGGGCACAGATACGCAGTATTTT.

The chain carries TRBV4-1 and TRBJ2-7; unclear D gene. Deletions cut 1 base from V and 4 bases from J, with 11 bases between. This CDR3 region has 14 residues. The germline gives CDR1 MGHRA, CDR2 YSYEKL. CDR3 in DNA: TGCGCCAGCAGCCAAGTTCACCCCTCATACGAGCAGTACTTC. The encoded protein is CASSQVHPSYEQYF.

To note about this clonotype: Lacking the conserved final phenylalanine or tryptophan, this CDR3 likely reflects a read error. The chain recombines TRBV7-2 with TRBJ1-6; no clear D gene. Germline CDR1 is SGHTA and CDR2 is FQGNSA. CDR3 size: 11 residues. In nucleotides, the CDR3 is TGTGCCAGCTCCGGTAGTTCACACCTCCACTAT. This codes for CASSGSSHLHY.

A remark on this clonotype: A much larger clone differs by one base, so this may be a read error. The chain links TRBV12-3 or TRBV12-4 to TRBJ2-5, with D perhaps matching TRBD2 (5 bases). The CDR3 consists of 14 residues. Trimming left V 8 bases short and J 1 base short, with 14 bases between. The CDR3 coding sequence is TGTGCCAGCGGTCCAGGAGGAGCCCAAGAGACCCAGTACTTC. Translated, it gives CASGPGGAQETQYF.

The chain combines TRBV5-1 with TRBJ2-3; 12 bases map to TRBD2. CDR1 and CDR2 (germline): SGHRS, YFSETQ. This CDR3 has 15 amino acids. V gave up 4 bases and J gave up 4 bases; unmatched junction bases: 4. This CDR3 is CASSERLAGADTQYF. DNA for the CDR3: TGCGCCAGCAGCGAAAGACTAGCGGGGGCAGATACGCAGTATTTT.

This clonotype was observed at least ten times. This chain uses TRBV6-2 or TRBV6-3 with TRBJ2-1; D ambiguous. The germline V gene encodes CDR1 MNHEY and CDR2 SVGEGT. This CDR3 region has 14 residues. Deletions cut 5 bases from V and 8 bases from J, with 16 bases between. The CDR3 loop is CASSVAYPPDEQFF. The CDR3, as DNA: TGTGCCAGCAGTGTAGCATATCCCCCCGATGAGCAGTTCTTC.

This sequence joins TRBV27 and TRBJ2-7, with a possible D match to TRBD2 (5 bases). In germline, CDR1 is MNHEY, CDR2 SMNVEV (reference sequence). There are 14 residues in the CDR3. The germline V and J ends were trimmed by 0 bases and 0 bases, with 6 bases remaining between them. The DNA of the CDR3 is TGTGCCAGCAGTTTATCAGCGGCCTCCTACGAGCAGTACTTC. Residues: CASSLSAASYEQYF.

This chain connects TRBV6-5 to TRBJ2-7; 7 bases fit TRBD1. The CDR3 contains 15 residues. Germline V gene lookup returns CDR1 MNHEY and CDR2 SVGAGI. Trimming cost V 3 bases and J 2 bases; bases outside gene matches: 7. CDR3 loop: CASSYSWDSTYEQYF. CDR3 bases: TGTGCCAGCAGTTATAGCTGGGACAGTACCTACGAGCAGTACTTC.

V gene TRBV29-1 combines with J gene TRBJ2-5; D gene unclear. Germline CDR1 reads SQVTM; CDR2 reads ANQGSEA. The CDR3 is 14 amino acids. With 0 bases removed from V and 5 bases from J, the gap between germline ends came to 13 bases. CDR3 sequence reads: CSVEEDRVGETQYF. The CDR3 DNA reads as TGCAGCGTTGAAGAGGACCGGGTAGGGGAGACCCAGTACTTC.

This clonotype was seen just once. With a much larger clone just one base away, this may be a read error. The chain links TRBV24-1 to TRBJ2-2, with 7 bases aligning to TRBD1. The CDR3 covers 17 residues. CDR1 and CDR2 from the germline V gene are KGHDR and SFDVKD. The CDR3: CATRGPIRDSDTGELLF. CDR3 nucleotides: TGTGCCACCAGAGGGCCCATTCGGGACAGCGACACCGGGGAGCTGCTTTTT.

The table lists this clonotype with a few counts. The J gene is TRBJ2-7, the V gene TRBV6-1, with D maybe TRBD2 (5 bases). The CDR3 has 17 residues. The V end was cut by 10 bases, the J end by 2 bases, with 27 bases between. CDR1 is MNHNS, CDR2 SASEGT, per germline. Here the CDR3 reads CAILKQTPAGYPYEQYF. CDR3 nucleotides: TGTGCCATCTTGAAACAAACGCCCGCGGGTTACCCCTACGAGCAGTACTTC.

As for this clonotype: The junction differs from germline at one of its ends, possibly a read error. The chain links TRBV20-1 to TRBJ2-3, with a weak D call TRBD2 (6 bases). CDR1 and CDR2 (germline): DFQATT, SNEGSKA (reference sequence). The CDR3 is 14 residues long. The CDR3 nucleotides read TGCAGTGCGAGGACTATGGGGGGTATAGATACGCTGTATTTT. This codes for CSARTMGGIDTLYF.

For this clonotype: Given the absence of the conserved phenylalanine or tryptophan at the CDR3 end, a read error is likely. The chain uses TRBV29-1 and TRBJ2-2; the D gene is possibly TRBD1 (6 bases). Germline lookup yields CDR1 SQVTM and CDR2 ANQGSEA. The CDR3 has 13 residues. The CDR3 is CSVEDRNTRELFY. The CDR3 nucleotides read TGCAGCGTTGAGGACAGAAACACCAGGGAGCTGTTTTAT.

This clonotype was seen only a few times. This rearrangement joins TRBV5-1 to TRBJ1-5, with 7 bases fitting TRBD1. CDR1 is SGHRS, CDR2 YFSETQ, per germline. Trimming at V came to 4 bases and at J to 7 bases, leaving 11 bases not matched to a gene. CDR3 length: 15 amino acids. The CDR3 loop is CASSPWGGGMQPQHF. The CDR3 bases are TGCGCCAGCAGCCCTTGGGGAGGGGGCATGCAGCCCCAGCATTTT.

On this clonotype itself: At one end, the junction sequence differs from germline, possibly due to a read error. The chain has TRBV27 and TRBJ2-7; 7 bases match TRBD1. Germline values: CDR1 MNHEY, CDR2 SMNVEV (reference sequence). The CDR3 covers 16 residues. The CDR3 DNA is TGTGCCAGCAGGTTATCGTCCGGGACAGTGAGCTACGAGCAGTACTTC. Its translation is CASRLSSGTVSYEQYF.

On this clonotype: With a much larger clone just one base away, this may be a read error. The DNA is left out, because the CDR3 cannot be placed on it with certainty; the CDR3 is given as TCRdb lists it. The chain joins TRBV5-6 to TRBJ1-5; the D segment call TRBD1 is taken from the table without a DNA check. The CDR3 length is 14 residues, termini included. Germline assignment: CDR1 SGHDT and CDR2 YYEEEE. The CDR3 spells CASSWGQGATPQQF.

This clonotype was seen at least ten times. The chain employs TRBV5-6 and TRBJ2-7; D is uncertain. V lost 4 bases to trimming and J lost 2 bases, with 13 bases between them. The CDR3 is 14 residues long. Germline V gives CDR1 SGHDT, CDR2 YYEEEE. The CDR3 coding sequence is TGTGCCAGCAGCCCGGATCGAGGTACCTACGAGCAGTACTTC. It codes for CASSPDRGTYEQYF.

The chain has TRBV28 and TRBJ2-5, with unresolved D. V lost 2 bases, J lost 1 base, and 8 bases lay in between. The CDR3 totals 14 residues. CDR1 and CDR2 (germline): MDHEN, SYDVKM. The CDR3: CASSLTGTQETQYF. CDR3 DNA sequence: TGTGCCAGCAGTTTAACGGGTACCCAAGAGACCCAGTACTTC.

This clonotype has only one observation. At one boundary the junction diverges from the germline segment, which might be a read error. J is TRBJ1-5 and V is TRBV2; D perhaps matches TRBD1 (5 bases). Germline lookup yields CDR1 SNHLY and CDR2 FYNNEI. This CDR3 spans 15 amino acids. The chain's CDR3 is CASSEGRSSNLPQHF. CDR3 bases: TGTGCCAGCAGTGAGGGACGTTCTAGCAATCTGCCCCAGCATTTT.

The chain is built from TRBV10-3 and TRBJ2-1, with D perhaps TRBD2 (6 bases). CDR3 length equals 11 residues. V dropped 8 bases and J dropped 7 bases, with 9 bases sitting between them. Germline values: CDR1 ENHRY, CDR2 SYGVKD. The CDR3 sequence: CAIGAGNEQFF. The CDR3 DNA reads TGTGCCATCGGGGCGGGGAATGAGCAGTTCTTC.

The chain has TRBV10-3 and TRBJ2-3; unclear D gene. V lost 2 bases and J lost 9, with 9 bases in between. CDR3 length: 12 residues. Germline V gene data show CDR1 as ENHRY and CDR2 as SYGVKD. CDR3 DNA sequence: TGTGCCATCAGTGAGAAGCTTGAGACGCAGTATTTT. This codes for CAISEKLETQYF.

The chain uses TRBV21-1 and TRBJ1-3; the D call of TRBD1 is as the table states it, not checked on the DNA. TRBV21-1 is described as a pseudogene. CDR3 size: 14 residues. The CDR3: CASDRQGTGNTIYF. The CDR3 coding sequence is TGTGCCAGCGATCGCCAGGGAACTGGAAACACCATATATTTT.

This clonotype was detected once. A much bigger clone sits one base away, suggesting this may be a read error. The chain recombines TRBV27 with TRBJ1-4, with D possibly being TRBD1 (6 bases). Deletions cut 6 bases from V and 3 bases from J, with 17 bases between. The CDR3 consists of 16 residues. The germline V gene has CDR1 MNHEY and CDR2 SMNVEV (reference sequence). Here the CDR3 reads CASRLAGGQSNEKLFF. The CDR3 region has the DNA TGTGCCAGCAGATTGGCCGGAGGACAGTCTAATGAAAAACTGTTTTTT.

In this sample, this clonotype turned up a few times. The J gene is TRBJ2-7, the V gene TRBV28; 9 bases agree with TRBD1. Germline CDR1 and CDR2: MDHEN and SYDVKM. With 3 bases clipped from V and 4 bases from J, the junction kept 10 bases outside the gene matches. The CDR3 is 16 amino acids. The CDR3: CASSFGETGGFYEQYF. In DNA form, the CDR3 reads TGTGCCAGCAGTTTCGGTGAGACAGGGGGTTTTTACGAGCAGTACTTC.

In regard to this clonotype: A much larger clone differs from this one at a single base, so this may be a read error. The chain employs TRBV13 and TRBJ2-4; tentatively, D is TRBD1 (5 bases). This CDR3 spans 14 amino acids. V lost 5 bases to trimming and J lost 6 bases, with 14 bases between them. CDR1 PRHDT and CDR2 FYEKMQ come from the germline V gene (reference sequence). For the CDR3, the DNA is TGTGCCAGCAGCGAGACGCTGACAGTAAACATTCAGTACTTC. Amino acid sequence: CASSETLTVNIQYF.

This clonotype was seen only a few times. The chain couples TRBV29-1 to TRBJ2-2; D is possibly TRBD1 (5 bases). V gave up 5 bases and J gave up 4 bases, with 14 bases separating them. The CDR3 length is 14 residues. Germline V gene data show CDR1 as SQVTM and CDR2 as ANQGSEA. CDR3 DNA sequence: TGCAGCGTTTACCTCAGGGATGGCACCGGGGAGCTGTTTTTT. This encodes CSVYLRDGTGELFF.

This clonotype was observed a single time. The rearrangement uses TRBV11-3 and TRBJ2-1; 9 positions match TRBD2. CDR3 length: 13 residues. Germline V gives CDR1 SGHNT, CDR2 YENEEA. Germline trimming cut 1 base from V and 10 bases from J; bases unmatched to any gene: 2. The chain's CDR3 is CASSLGLAEEQFF. Written as DNA, the CDR3 is TGTGCCAGCAGCTTAGGACTAGCGGAAGAGCAGTTCTTC.